This TCR beta chain was captured by sequencing in a study of cytotoxic CD8 clonotypes in ibrutinib-treated CLL. TCRdb's copy holds only in-frame clones and misses some; the assay was immunoSEQ multiplex PCR. The sample consists of some 85,000 clones, 70% to 80% of them appearing once. The CDR3 runs to 17 residues. The germline gives CDR1 SEHNR, CDR2 FQNEAQ (reference sequence). V lost 3 bases and J lost 0; bases outside the gene matches: 9. The receptor's source is a human donor with chronic lymphocytic leukemia. The source was PBMCs, collected after 24 months of ibrutinib treatment. The gene calls are TRBV7-9 and TRBJ2-3; 7 bases are shared with TRBD2. The DNA for the CDR3 is TGTGCCAGCAGCTTTAAATTTACTAGCGAAAGCACAGATACGCAGTATTTT. Protein sequence: CASSFKFTSESTDTQYF.